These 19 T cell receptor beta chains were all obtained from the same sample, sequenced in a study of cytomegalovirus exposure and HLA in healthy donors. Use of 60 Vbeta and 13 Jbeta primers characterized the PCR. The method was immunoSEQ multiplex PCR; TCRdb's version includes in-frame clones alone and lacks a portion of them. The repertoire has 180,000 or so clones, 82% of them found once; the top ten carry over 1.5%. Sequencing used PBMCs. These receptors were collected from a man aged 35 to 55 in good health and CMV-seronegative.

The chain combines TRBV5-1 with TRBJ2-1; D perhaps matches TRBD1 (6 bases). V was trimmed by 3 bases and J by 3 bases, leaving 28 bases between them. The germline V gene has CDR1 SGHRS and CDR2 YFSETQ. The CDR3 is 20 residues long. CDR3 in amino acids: CASSSPPGQPPNGFYNEQFF. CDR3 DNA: TGCGCCAGCAGCTCACCCCCCGGACAGCCGCCCAACGGATTCTACAATGAGCAGTTCTTC.

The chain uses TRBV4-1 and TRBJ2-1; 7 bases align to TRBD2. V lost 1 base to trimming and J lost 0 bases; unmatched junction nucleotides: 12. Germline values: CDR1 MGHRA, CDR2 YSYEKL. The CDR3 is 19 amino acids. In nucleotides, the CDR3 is TGCGCCAGCAGCCAAGTGGGTATGAGCGGGGTAAGCTCCTACAATGAGCAGTTCTTC. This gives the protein CASSQVGMSGVSSYNEQFF.

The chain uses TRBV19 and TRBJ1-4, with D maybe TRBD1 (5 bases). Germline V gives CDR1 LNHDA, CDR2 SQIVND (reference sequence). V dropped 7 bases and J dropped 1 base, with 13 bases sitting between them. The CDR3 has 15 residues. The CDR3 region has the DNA TGTGCCAGTACCGGGACTCTGAGAACTAATGAAAAACTGTTTTTT. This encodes CASTGTLRTNEKLFF.

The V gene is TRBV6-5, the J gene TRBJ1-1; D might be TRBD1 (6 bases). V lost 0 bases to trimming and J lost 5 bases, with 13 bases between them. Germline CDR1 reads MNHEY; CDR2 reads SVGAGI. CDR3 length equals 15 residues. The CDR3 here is CASSYSQTGKTEAFF. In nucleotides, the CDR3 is TGTGCCAGCAGTTACTCACAAACAGGGAAAACTGAAGCTTTCTTT.

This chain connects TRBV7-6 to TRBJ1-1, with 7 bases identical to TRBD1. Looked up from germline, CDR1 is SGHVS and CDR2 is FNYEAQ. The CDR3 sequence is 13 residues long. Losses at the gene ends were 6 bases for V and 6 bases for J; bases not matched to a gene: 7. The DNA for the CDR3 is TGTGCCAGCAGTCCTAACAGGGGCTCTGAAGCTTTCTTT. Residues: CASSPNRGSEAFF.

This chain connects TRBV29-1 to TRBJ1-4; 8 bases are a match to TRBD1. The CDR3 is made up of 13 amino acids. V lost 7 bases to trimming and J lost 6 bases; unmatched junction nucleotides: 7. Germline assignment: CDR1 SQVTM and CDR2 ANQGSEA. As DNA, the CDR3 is TGCAGCGCCTGGACAGGGAGAGATGAAAAACTGTTTTTT. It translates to CSAWTGRDEKLFF.

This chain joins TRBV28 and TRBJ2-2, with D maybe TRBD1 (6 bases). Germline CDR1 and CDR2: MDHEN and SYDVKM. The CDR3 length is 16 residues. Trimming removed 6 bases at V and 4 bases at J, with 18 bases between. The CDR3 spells CASRPPPPGVTGELFF. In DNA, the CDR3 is TGTGCCAGCAGACCTCCCCCCCCAGGGGTCACCGGGGAGCTGTTTTTT.

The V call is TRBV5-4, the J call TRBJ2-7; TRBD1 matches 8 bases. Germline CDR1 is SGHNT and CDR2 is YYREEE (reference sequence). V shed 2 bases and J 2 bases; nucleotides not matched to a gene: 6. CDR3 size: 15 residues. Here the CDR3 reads CASSFQGAPTYEQYF. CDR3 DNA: TGTGCCAGCAGCTTTCAGGGGGCGCCGACCTACGAGCAGTACTTC.

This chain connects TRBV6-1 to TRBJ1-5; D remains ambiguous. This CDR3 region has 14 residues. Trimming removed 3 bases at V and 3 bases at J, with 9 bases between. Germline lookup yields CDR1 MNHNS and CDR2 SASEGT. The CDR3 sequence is CASSELRLNQPQHF. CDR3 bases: TGTGCCAGCAGTGAGCTGAGGCTCAATCAGCCCCAGCATTTT.

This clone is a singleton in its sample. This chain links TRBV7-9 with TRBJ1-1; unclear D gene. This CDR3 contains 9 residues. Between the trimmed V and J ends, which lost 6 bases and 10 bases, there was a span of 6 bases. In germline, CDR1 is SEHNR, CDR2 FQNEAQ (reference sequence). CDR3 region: CASSSGAFF. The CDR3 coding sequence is TGTGCCAGCAGTTCGGGAGCTTTCTTT.

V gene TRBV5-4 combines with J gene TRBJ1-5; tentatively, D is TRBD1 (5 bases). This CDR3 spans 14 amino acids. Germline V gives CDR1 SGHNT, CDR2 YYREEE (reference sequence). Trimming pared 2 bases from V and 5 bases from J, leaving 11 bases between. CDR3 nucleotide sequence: TGTGCCAGCAGCTTTCAGGGTCGGGATCAGCCCCAGCATTTT. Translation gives CASSFQGRDQPQHF.

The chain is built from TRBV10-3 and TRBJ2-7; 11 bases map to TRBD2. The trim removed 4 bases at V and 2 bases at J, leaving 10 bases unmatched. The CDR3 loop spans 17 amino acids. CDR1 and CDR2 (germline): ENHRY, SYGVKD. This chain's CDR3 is CAISVGSGTSGPYEQYF. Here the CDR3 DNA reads TGTGCCATCAGTGTAGGTTCGGGGACTAGCGGTCCCTACGAGCAGTACTTC.

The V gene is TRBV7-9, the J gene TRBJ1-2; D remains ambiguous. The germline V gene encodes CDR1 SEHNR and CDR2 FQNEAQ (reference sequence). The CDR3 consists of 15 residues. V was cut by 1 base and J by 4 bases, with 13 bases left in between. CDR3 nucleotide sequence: TGTGCCAGCAGCTTAGGAGGTTCCGTGGGCTATGGCTACACCTTC. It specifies CASSLGGSVGYGYTF.

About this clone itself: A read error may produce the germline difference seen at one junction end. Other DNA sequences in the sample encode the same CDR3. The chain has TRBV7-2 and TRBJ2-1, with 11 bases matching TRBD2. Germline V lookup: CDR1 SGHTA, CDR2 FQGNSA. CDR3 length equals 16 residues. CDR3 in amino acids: CASSLATSGGLNEQFF. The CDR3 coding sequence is TGTGCCAGCAGTTTAGCCACTAGCGGGGGCCTGAATGAGCAGTTCTTC.

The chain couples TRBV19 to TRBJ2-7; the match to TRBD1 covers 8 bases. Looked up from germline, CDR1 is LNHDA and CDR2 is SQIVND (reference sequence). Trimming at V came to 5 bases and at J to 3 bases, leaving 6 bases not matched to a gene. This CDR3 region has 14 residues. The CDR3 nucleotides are TGTGCCAGTAGTGGACAGGGCAAAGGCTACGAGCAGTACTTC. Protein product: CASSGQGKGYEQYF.

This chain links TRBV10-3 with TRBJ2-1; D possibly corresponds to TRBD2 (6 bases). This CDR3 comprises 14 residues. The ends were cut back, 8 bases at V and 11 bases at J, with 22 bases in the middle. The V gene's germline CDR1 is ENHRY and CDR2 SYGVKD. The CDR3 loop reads CAIGKGRAEGQQFF. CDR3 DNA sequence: TGTGCCATCGGGAAGGGTCGAGCGGAGGGGCAGCAGTTCTTC.

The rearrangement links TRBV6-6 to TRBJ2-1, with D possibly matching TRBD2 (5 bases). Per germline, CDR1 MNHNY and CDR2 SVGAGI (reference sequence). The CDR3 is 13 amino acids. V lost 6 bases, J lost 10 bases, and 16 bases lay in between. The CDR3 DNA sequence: TGTGCCAGCAGAGCCCTGGGAGAGGACGAGCAGTTCTTC. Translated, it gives CASRALGEDEQFF.

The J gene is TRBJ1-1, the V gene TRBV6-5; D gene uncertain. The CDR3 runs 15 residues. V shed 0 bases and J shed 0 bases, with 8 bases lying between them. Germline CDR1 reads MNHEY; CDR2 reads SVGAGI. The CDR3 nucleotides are TGTGCCAGCAGTTACTCGACTTATTTGAACACTGAAGCTTTCTTT. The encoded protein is CASSYSTYLNTEAFF.

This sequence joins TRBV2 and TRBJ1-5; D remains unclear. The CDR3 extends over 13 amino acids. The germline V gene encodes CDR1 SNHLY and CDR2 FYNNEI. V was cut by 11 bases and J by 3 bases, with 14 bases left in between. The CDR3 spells CAGSRDSNQPQHF. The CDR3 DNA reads TGTGCCGGTAGCCGAGATTCCAATCAGCCCCAGCATTTT.